These 14 T cell receptor beta chains came from one sample sequenced in a study of tumor and adjacent non-tumor tissue in lung cancer. TCRbeta libraries were built with three rounds of nested PCR, modified from ARM-PCR. TCRdb fed the multiplex PCR reads into MiXCR, producing one record per CDR3 protein. The sample holds approximately 120,000 distinct CDR3 sequences, approximately 71% seen once. This sample's RNA came from whole unsorted tissue. The sequenced sample was lung tumor tissue. These receptor sequences come from an older woman with non-small cell lung cancer.

Notes on this clonotype: Being one base from a much bigger clone, this may be a read error. V gene TRBV12-3 or TRBV12-4 combines with J gene TRBJ2-3; the match to TRBD2 covers 14 bases. The trim removed 10 bases at V and 6 bases at J, leaving 9 bases unmatched. The CDR3 totals 15 residues. CDR3 in amino acids: CANQTSGRARDTQYF. DNA of the CDR3: TGTGCCAACCAGACTAGCGGGAGGGCCAGGGATACGCAGTATTTT.

The gene calls are TRBV20-1 and TRBJ2-2; D call uncertain. This CDR3 contains 13 residues. In germline, CDR1 is DFQATT, CDR2 SNEGSKA (reference sequence). DNA of the CDR3: TGCAATGATAGAGAGATGAACACCGGGGAGCTGTTTTTT. Translated: CNDREMNTGELFF.

Remarks on this clonotype: Since a much larger clone is just one base distant, this may be a read error. This chain uses TRBV28 with TRBJ1-1; no firm D call. The CDR3 is 14 residues long. From germline, CDR1 is MDHEN and CDR2 SYDVKM. The CDR3 protein is CASSPAFLNTEVFF. The CDR3 region has the DNA TGTGCCAGCAGTCCCGCCTTTTTGAACACTGAAGTTTTCTTT.

This clonotype was observed a handful of times. A much larger clone differs by one base, so this may be a read error. V is TRBV20-1 and J is TRBJ2-2; 7 nucleotides line up with TRBD1. The CDR3 has 15 amino acids. Germline CDR1 is DFQATT and CDR2 is SNEGSKA (reference sequence). CDR3 sequence reads: CSARGTDTNTGELFF. The CDR3 DNA sequence: TGCAGTGCCAGAGGGACAGATACGAACACCGGGGAGCTGTTTTTT.

For this clonotype: The CDR3 does not close with the conserved phenylalanine or tryptophan, likely indicating a read error. The V call is TRBV5-4, the J call TRBJ2-2; possible D gene TRBD1, 5 bases. The ends were cut back, 7 bases at V and 3 bases at J, with 13 bases in the middle. This CDR3 has 14 residues. Germline assignment: CDR1 SGHNT and CDR2 YYREEE (reference sequence). The CDR3 bases are TGTGCCAGCTGCTCAGGGCAGGACACCGGGGAGCTGTTTTCT. Its protein product is CASCSGQDTGELFS.

As for this clonotype: Sequence at one end of the junction differs from germline and may be a read error. The rearrangement joins TRBV6-1 to TRBJ2-4, with unresolved D. The CDR3 contains 14 residues. Per the germline V gene, CDR1 is MNHNS and CDR2 is SASEGT. The CDR3 here is CGSSAPGHWDIQYF. The CDR3 region has the DNA TGTGGCAGCAGTGCCCCGGGCCATTGGGACATTCAGTACTTC.

The chain couples TRBV11-1 to TRBJ1-1; D uncertain. The germline CDR1 and CDR2 sequences are SGHAT and FQDESV (reference sequence). The V gene lost 7 bases and the J gene lost 4 bases, with 13 bases spanning the gap. This CDR3 has 13 residues. The CDR3 sequence is CASNRNRITEAFF. For the CDR3, the DNA is TGTGCCAGCAACCGGAATCGCATCACTGAAGCTTTCTTT. The complete variable domain, with remaining parts taken from reference TRBV11-1 and TRBJ1-1, reads EAEVAQSPRYKITEKSQAVAFWCDPISGHATLYWYRQILGQGPELLVQFQDESVVDDSQLPKDRFSAERLKGVDSTLKIQPAELGDSAMYLCASNRNRITEAFFGQGTRLTVV.

The chain uses TRBV6-5 and TRBJ2-2; 8 bases fit TRBD2. There are 14 residues in the CDR3. V lost 6 bases, J lost 8 bases, and 8 bases stayed unmatched. Germline CDR1 MNHEY, CDR2 SVGAGI. DNA for the CDR3: TGTGCCAGCAGGTCGACTCGCGGGAGGGGGGAGCTGTTTTTT. Amino acid sequence: CASRSTRGRGELFF.

This clonotype turned up a few times. This chain links TRBV11-2 with TRBJ2-3, with D perhaps TRBD1 or TRBD2 (5 bases each). CDR1 SGHAT and CDR2 FQNNGV come from the germline V gene. This CDR3 is 15 amino acids long. CDR3 loop: CISSATGTAIDTQYF. The CDR3 DNA sequence: TGTATCAGCAGCGCCACCGGGACGGCCATAGATACGCAGTATTTT.

To note about this clonotype: Germline and junction disagree at one end, which may indicate a read error. The chain joins TRBV4-1 to TRBJ2-1; 11 bases are a match to TRBD2. CDR1 MGHRA and CDR2 YSYEKL come from the germline V gene. The CDR3 spans 16 residues. The CDR3 nucleotides are TGCGCCAGCAGCCGACCAGTTAGCGGGGGGGCCAATGAGCAGTTCTTT. Translated, it gives CASSRPVSGGANEQFF.

This clonotype was observed a single time. V gene TRBV11-3 combines with J gene TRBJ1-6; no firm D call. This CDR3 region has 13 residues. Between the trimmed V and J ends, which lost 5 bases and 14 bases, there was a span of 16 bases. Looked up from germline, CDR1 is SGHNT and CDR2 is YENEEA. CDR3 nucleotides: TGTGCCAGCAGCCCGACGGGGTCCTCAGCCCTCCACTTT. It specifies CASSPTGSSALHF.

This clonotype was seen a few times. This may be a read error, as it is one base from a much larger clone. This rearrangement joins TRBV20-1 to TRBJ1-5; D remains unclear. The CDR3 spans 13 residues. From germline, CDR1 is DFQATT and CDR2 SNEGSKA (reference sequence). Trimming removed 5 bases at V and 2 bases at J, with 10 bases between. CDR3 DNA: TGCAGTGCTGTACCTATCGGCAATCAGCCCCAGCATTTT. This translates into CSAVPIGNQPQHF.

The chain joins TRBV7-2 to TRBJ2-7, with D unresolved. The CDR3 sequence is 11 residues long. V lost 2 bases and J lost 6, with 5 bases in between. Per the germline V gene, CDR1 is SGHTA and CDR2 is FQGNSA. CDR3 loop: CASSLSLEQYF. The CDR3 DNA sequence: TGTGCCAGCAGCTTAAGCCTCGAGCAGTACTTC.

About this clonotype: An end of the junction does not agree with germline; a read error may underlie this. The chain couples TRBV11-3 to TRBJ2-1, with no clear D. The CDR3 has 18 residues. Germline values: CDR1 SGHNT, CDR2 YENEEA. The chain's CDR3 is CASIYTDGEIGSSNEQFF. CDR3 DNA sequence: TGTGCCAGCATTTATACGGACGGAGAGATTGGCTCCTCCAATGAGCAGTTCTTC.